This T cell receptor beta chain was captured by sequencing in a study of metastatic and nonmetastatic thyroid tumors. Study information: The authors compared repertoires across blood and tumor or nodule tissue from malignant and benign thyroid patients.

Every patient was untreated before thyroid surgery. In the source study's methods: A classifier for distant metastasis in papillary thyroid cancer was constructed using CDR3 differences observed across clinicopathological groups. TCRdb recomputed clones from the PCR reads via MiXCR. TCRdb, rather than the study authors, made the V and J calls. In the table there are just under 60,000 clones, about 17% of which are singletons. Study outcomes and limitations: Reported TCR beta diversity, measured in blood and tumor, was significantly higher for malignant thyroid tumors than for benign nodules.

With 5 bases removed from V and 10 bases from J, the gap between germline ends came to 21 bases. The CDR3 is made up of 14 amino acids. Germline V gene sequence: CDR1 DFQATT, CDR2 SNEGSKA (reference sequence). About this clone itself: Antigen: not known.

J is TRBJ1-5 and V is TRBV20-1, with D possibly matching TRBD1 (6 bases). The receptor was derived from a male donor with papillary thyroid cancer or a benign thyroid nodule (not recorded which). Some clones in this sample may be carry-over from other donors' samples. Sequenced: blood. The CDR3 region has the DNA TGCAGTGCTGGTCCGGTTGGGGGCAGTCATCCCCAGCATTTT. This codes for CSAGPVGGSHPQHF.